Listed below are T cell receptor beta chains from one sample, sequenced in a study of T-cell reconstitution after alpha-beta-depleted transplantation in children. Via MiXCR, TCRdb re-called the PCR reads, giving one row per CDR3 protein. The sample holds approximately 510,000 distinct CDR3 sequences, approximately 16% seen once. The material sequenced was PBMCs from the stem cell graft donor, taken from the stem cell graft. The receptors derive from a human donor who donated a stem cell graft to a child with acute lymphoblastic leukemia. Both conserved end residues are part of each CDR3. The D gene is left open where the match is weak. Only some rows state a clone size, as once, few, many or a class for expanded clones.

>once|15|TRBD2|TRBV9|TRBJ2-1
CASSVSGTRDNEQFF
TGTGCCAGCAGCGTAAGCGGGACCCGGGACAATGAGCAGTTCTTC
>.|12|.|TRBV29-1|TRBJ2-5
CSVTGYQETQYF
TGCAGCGTTACAGGGTACCAAGAGACCCAGTACTTC
>few|13|TRBD1|TRBV3-1|TRBJ2-2
CASSQTGSGELFF
TGTGCCAGCAGCCAGACAGGGTCCGGGGAGCTGTTTTTT
>.|14|.|TRBV9|TRBJ2-7
CASSEGDSAYEQYF
TGTGCCAGCAGCGAGGGGGACTCCGCCTACGAGCAGTACTTC
>many|16|.|TRBV11-1|TRBJ1-1
CASSHYRQKGNTEAFF
TGTGCCAGCAGCCACTACCGACAGAAAGGAAACACTGAAGCTTTCTTT
>.|13|TRBD1|TRBV27|TRBJ2-7
CASSTLGQSEQYF
TGTGCCAGCAGTACATTGGGACAGAGCGAGCAGTACTTC
>many|13|.|TRBV20-1|TRBJ1-1
CSAGRVGNTEAFF
TGCAGTGCTGGCCGGGTGGGGAACACTGAAGCTTTCTTT
>.|14|TRBD2|TRBV12-3/TRBV12-4|TRBJ2-7
CASSLGAGIYEQYF
TGTGCCAGCAGTCTCGGAGCGGGGATCTACGAGCAGTACTTC
>.|10|.|TRBV30|TRBJ1-5
CAHSHQPQHF
TGTGCCCACAGCCATCAGCCCCAGCATTTT
>.|16|.|TRBV5-1|TRBJ1-4
CASSLEKRGKGEKLFF
TGCGCCAGCAGCTTGGAAAAGCGAGGGAAAGGGGAAAAACTGTTTTTT
>few|12|.|TRBV5-5|TRBJ1-1
CASSLGGALAFF
TGTGCCAGCAGCTTGGGAGGGGCGCTAGCTTTCTTT
>many|11|.|TRBV12-3/TRBV12-4|TRBJ2-7
CASSLATEQYF
TGTGCCAGCAGTTTAGCCACGGAGCAGTACTTC
>.|16|TRBD1|TRBV5-1|TRBJ2-7
CASRYEFRDRVSEQYF
TGCGCCAGCAGATACGAGTTCCGGGACAGGGTGAGCGAGCAGTACTTC
>.|14|.|TRBV11-2|TRBJ1-1
CASRGNGKNTEAFF
TGTGCCAGCAGGGGAAACGGTAAGAACACTGAAGCTTTCTTT
>many|14|TRBD2|TRBV6-1|TRBJ2-7
CASSRSGSGYEQYF
TGTGCCAGCAGCCGTAGCGGGAGTGGTTACGAGCAGTACTTC
>.|13|.|TRBV19|TRBJ2-3
CASSAAGSDTQYF
TGTGCCAGTAGCGCGGCGGGATCGGATACGCAGTATTTT
>few|16|.|TRBV4-1|TRBJ1-3
CASSQERQERRNTIYF
TGCGCCAGCAGCCAAGAGCGACAGGAGAGAAGAAACACCATATATTTT
>.|14|.|TRBV5-1|TRBJ2-3
CASSADINTDTQYF
TGCGCCAGCAGCGCCGACATCAACACAGATACGCAGTATTTT
>.|14|.|TRBV15|TRBJ1-5
CATSRGQTNQPQHF
TGTGCCACCAGCAGGGGACAAACGAATCAGCCCCAGCATTTT
>few|14|TRBD1|TRBV7-3|TRBJ1-1
CASSQGGWNTEAFF
TGTGCCAGCAGCCAAGGGGGCTGGAACACTGAAGCTTTCTTT
>.|15|.|TRBV2|TRBJ1-5
CASSVYEHSNQPQHF
TGTGCCAGCAGTGTATACGAACATAGCAATCAGCCCCAGCATTTT
>once|17|TRBD2|TRBV14|TRBJ2-1
CASSQDGAGGPYNEQFF
TGTGCCAGCAGCCAAGATGGCGCGGGAGGGCCTTACAATGAGCAGTTCTTC
>few|14|.|TRBV4-1|TRBJ2-1
CASSQEGGPEKKFF
TGCGCCAGCAGCCAAGAAGGGGGTCCCGAGAAGAAGTTCTTC
>.|14|.|TRBV6-1|TRBJ2-1
CASKSSPSYNEQFF
TGTGCCAGCAAATCCTCGCCCTCCTACAATGAGCAGTTCTTC
>.|16|TRBD2|TRBV7-8|TRBJ2-1
CASSSPASGTYNEQFF
TGTGCCAGCAGCTCCCCAGCTAGCGGCACCTACAATGAGCAGTTCTTC
>few|11|TRBD1|TRBV29-1|TRBJ2-7
CSVGTGGEQYF
TGCAGCGTTGGGACAGGGGGCGAGCAGTACTTC
>few|16|.|TRBV5-1|TRBJ2-3
CASSPLFAAGTDTQYF
TGCGCCAGCAGCCCCCTGTTTGCGGCTGGCACAGATACGCAGTATTTT
>few|18|TRBD2|TRBV27|TRBJ2-1
CASSLGLAGSSSYNEQFF
TGTGCCAGCAGTTTGGGCCTAGCGGGCTCCTCCTCCTACAATGAGCAGTTCTTC
>.|16|TRBD2|TRBV20-1|TRBJ2-2
CSAPPGTSGGTGELFF
TGCAGTGCTCCCCCCGGGACTAGCGGCGGCACCGGGGAGCTGTTTTTT
>once|15|TRBD1|TRBV7-2|TRBJ2-5
CASSYDRGGGETQYF
TGTGCCAGCAGCTACGACAGGGGTGGGGGAGAGACCCAGTACTTC
>.|15|.|TRBV20-1|TRBJ1-5
CSARRQSYSNQPQHF
TGCAGTGCTAGAAGACAGTCCTATAGCAATCAGCCCCAGCATTTT
>few|15|.|TRBV7-9|TRBJ1-3
CASSLGGLYGNTIYF
TGTGCCAGCAGCTTAGGGGGATTGTATGGAAACACCATATATTTT
>.|16|TRBD1|TRBV20-1|TRBJ1-1
CSARAETGTTATEAFF
TGCAGTGCTAGGGCCGAGACAGGGACGACGGCAACTGAAGCTTTCTTT
>.|14|TRBD2|TRBV4-1|TRBJ2-7
CASSPGLAGVEQYF
TGCGCCAGCAGCCCCGGACTAGCGGGAGTCGAGCAGTACTTC
>few|15|TRBD1|TRBV6-1|TRBJ1-2
CASRAEWTGVGGYTF
TGTGCCAGCAGGGCGGAATGGACAGGGGTTGGTGGCTACACCTTC
>few|15|TRBD2|TRBV7-9|TRBJ2-5
CASSLTSGREETQYF
TGTGCCAGCAGCTTAACTAGCGGGAGGGAAGAGACCCAGTACTTC
>many|14|.|TRBV18|TRBJ1-1
CASSLGAGDTEAFF
TGTGCCAGCTCACTGGGGGCTGGGGACACTGAAGCTTTCTTT
>.|17|TRBD2|TRBV9|TRBJ2-7
CASSVAAGGRGSYEQYF
TGTGCCAGCAGCGTGGCAGCGGGAGGTCGAGGTTCCTACGAGCAGTACTTC
>few|16|.|TRBV6-2/TRBV6-3|TRBJ1-4
CASSFMGPATNEKLFF
TGTGCCAGCAGCTTTATGGGACCTGCAACTAATGAAAAACTGTTTTTT
>.|14|TRBD1|TRBV20-1|TRBJ1-1
CSARDRRGLSEAFF
TGCAGTGCTAGAGACCGCAGGGGGCTAAGTGAAGCTTTCTTT
>few|14|.|TRBV6-2/TRBV6-3|TRBJ2-1
CASSYSGGGNEQFF
TGTGCCAGCAGTTACTCAGGGGGAGGCAATGAGCAGTTCTTC
>.|11|.|TRBV5-1|TRBJ2-1
CGEQGYNEQFF
TGCGGCGAGCAGGGTTACAATGAGCAGTTCTTC
>few|18|TRBD2|TRBV29-1|TRBJ2-1
CSVLGVVARREAYNEQFF
TGCAGCGTTTTGGGAGTAGTCGCACGGCGGGAGGCCTACAATGAGCAGTTCTTC
>.|15|.|TRBV12-3/TRBV12-4|TRBJ2-3
CASSSRSGSTDTQYF
TGTGCCAGCAGTTCCCGTAGCGGATCCACAGATACGCAGTATTTT
>.|15|.|TRBV18|TRBJ2-7
CASSADAILSYEQYF
TGTGCCAGCTCAGCGGACGCCATCCTATCCTACGAGCAGTACTTC
>.|15|.|TRBV5-5|TRBJ1-5
CASALDSNSNQPQHF
TGTGCCAGCGCCCTGGACAGTAATAGCAATCAGCCCCAGCATTTT
>.|15|.|TRBV29-1|TRBJ2-5
CSVEDPGSPQETQYF
TGCAGCGTTGAAGATCCAGGAAGTCCCCAAGAGACCCAGTACTTC
>.|17|.|TRBV5-1|TRBJ2-7
CASSTGTWGQKSYEQYF
TGCGCCAGCAGCACAGGGACATGGGGGCAGAAGAGTTACGAGCAGTACTTC
>.|13|.|TRBV5-6|TRBJ2-3
CASSVTGQDTQYF
TGTGCCAGCAGCGTAACAGGGCAAGATACGCAGTATTTT
>.|16|.|TRBV7-9|TRBJ1-3
CASSPSQGRSGNTIYF
TGTGCCAGCAGCCCTTCTCAAGGCCGCTCTGGAAACACCATATATTTT
>.|12|.|TRBV12-3/TRBV12-4|TRBJ2-1
CASSLANFIPFF
TGTGCCAGCAGTTTAGCGAATTTTATTCCGTTCTTC